This T cell receptor beta chain was sequenced for a study of shared clonotypes between healthy human individuals. TCRdb's table, derived via immunoSEQ multiplex PCR, lists solely in-frame clones and lacks some. The table records 950,000 to 1,100,000 clones, about 80% of them present only once. Memory CD4+ cells were the fraction left after CD45RA+ naive selection. The CDR3 loop spans 17 amino acids. In germline, CDR1 is SGHDT, CDR2 YYEEEE. The junction had 9 bases not matched to a gene; V was cut back by 7 bases and J by 1 base. This receptor was taken from a man in his late teens or twenties in good health. This rearrangement joins TRBV5-6 to TRBJ2-2, with 11 bases that match TRBD2. Sequencing input: memory CD4+ T cells sorted from blood. The subset denotes: CD45RA-negative fraction. Here the CDR3 DNA reads TGTGCCAGCCCGCATAGCGGGAGGGTTGAGAACACCGGGGAGCTGTTTTTT. Its protein is CASPHSGRVENTGELFF.